Sequencing of this T cell receptor (beta chain) was carried out in a study of cytomegalovirus exposure and HLA in healthy donors. The CDR3 sequence is 11 residues long. Germline assignment: CDR1 SGHDT and CDR2 YYEEEE. Deletions cut 0 bases from V and 7 bases from J, with 4 bases between. The PCR ran on 60 Vbeta and 13 Jbeta primers. Here immunoSEQ multiplex PCR was the method, and the copy in TCRdb shows in-frame clones only, minus some. The table lists about 120,000 clones, over 70% of them singletons. Concerning this clone itself: Antigen: not known.

General study findings and limits: Association of 16,951 TCR beta sequences with HLA alleles was found at 0.05 false discovery rate in a later analysis.

Material: PBMCs. The clonotype originates from a woman aged 40 to 49 in good health and CMV-seropositive. V usage is TRBV5-6 and J usage is TRBJ1-1, with D uncertain. In nucleotides, the CDR3 is TGTGCCAGCAGCTTGGTCGGTGAAGCTTTCTTT. This encodes CASSLVGEAFF.